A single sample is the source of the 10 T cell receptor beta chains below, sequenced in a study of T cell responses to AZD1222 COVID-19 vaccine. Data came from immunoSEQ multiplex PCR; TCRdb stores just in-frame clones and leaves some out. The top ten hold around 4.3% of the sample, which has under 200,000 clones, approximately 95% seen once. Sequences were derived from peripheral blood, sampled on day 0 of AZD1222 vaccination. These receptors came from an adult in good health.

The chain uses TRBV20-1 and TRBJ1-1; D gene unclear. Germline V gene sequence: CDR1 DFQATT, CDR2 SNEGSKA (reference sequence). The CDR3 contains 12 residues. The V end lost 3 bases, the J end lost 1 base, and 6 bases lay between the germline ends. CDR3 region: CSASPANTEAFF. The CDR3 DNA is TGCAGTGCTAGTCCAGCGAACACTGAAGCTTTCTTT.

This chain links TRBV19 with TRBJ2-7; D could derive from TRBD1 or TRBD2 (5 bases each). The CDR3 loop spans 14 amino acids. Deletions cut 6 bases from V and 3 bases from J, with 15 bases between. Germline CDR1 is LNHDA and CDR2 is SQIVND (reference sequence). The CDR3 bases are TGTGCCAGTAGCGAGGGGATGAGTTTCTACGAGCAGTACTTC. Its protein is CASSEGMSFYEQYF.

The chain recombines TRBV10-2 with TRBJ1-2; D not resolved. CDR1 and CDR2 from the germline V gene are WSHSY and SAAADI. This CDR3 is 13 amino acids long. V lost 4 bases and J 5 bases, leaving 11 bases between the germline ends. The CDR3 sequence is CASSALARYGYTF. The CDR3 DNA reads TGCGCCAGCAGTGCCTTGGCGCGTTATGGCTACACCTTC.

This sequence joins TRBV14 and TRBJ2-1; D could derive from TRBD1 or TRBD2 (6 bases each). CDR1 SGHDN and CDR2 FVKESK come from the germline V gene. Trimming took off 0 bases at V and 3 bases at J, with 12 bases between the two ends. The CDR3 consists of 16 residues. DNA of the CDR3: TGTGCCAGCAGCCAAGAGGGGGGCGGAGTCTACAATGAGCAGTTCTTC. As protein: CASSQEGGGVYNEQFF. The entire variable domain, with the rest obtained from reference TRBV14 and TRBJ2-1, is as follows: EAGVTQFPSHSVIEKGQTVTLRCDPISGHDNLYWYRRVMGKEIKFLLHFVKESKQDESGMPNNRFLAERTGGTYSTLKVQPAELEDSGVYFCASSQEGGGVYNEQFFGPGTRLTVL.

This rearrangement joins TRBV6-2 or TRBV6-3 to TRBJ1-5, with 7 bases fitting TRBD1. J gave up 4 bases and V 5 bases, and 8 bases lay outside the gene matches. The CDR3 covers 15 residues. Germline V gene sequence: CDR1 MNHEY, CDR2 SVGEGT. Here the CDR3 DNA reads TGTGCCAGCAGTACTGCACAGGGGAGGAATCAGCCCCAGCATTTT. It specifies CASSTAQGRNQPQHF.

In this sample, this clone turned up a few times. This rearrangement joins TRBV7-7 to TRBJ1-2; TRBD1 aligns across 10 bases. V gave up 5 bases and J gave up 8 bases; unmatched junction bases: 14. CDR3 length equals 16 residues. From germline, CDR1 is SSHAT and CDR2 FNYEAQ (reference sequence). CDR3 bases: TGTGCCAGCAGCATTACGATTGACAGGGGGCGCGGGGGCTACACCTTC. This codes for CASSITIDRGRGGYTF.

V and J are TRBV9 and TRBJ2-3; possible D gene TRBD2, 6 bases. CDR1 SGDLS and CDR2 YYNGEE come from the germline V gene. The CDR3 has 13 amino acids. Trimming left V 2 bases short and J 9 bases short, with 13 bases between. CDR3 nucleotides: TGTGCCAGCAGCGTTGGTACTAGCCAGACGCAGTATTTT. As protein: CASSVGTSQTQYF.

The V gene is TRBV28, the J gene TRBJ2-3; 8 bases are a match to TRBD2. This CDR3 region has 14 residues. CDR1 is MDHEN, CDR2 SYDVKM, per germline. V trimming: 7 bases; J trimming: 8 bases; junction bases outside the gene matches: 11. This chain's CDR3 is CASTAGATQGTQYF. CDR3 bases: TGTGCCAGCACAGCGGGAGCCACCCAAGGTACGCAGTATTTT.

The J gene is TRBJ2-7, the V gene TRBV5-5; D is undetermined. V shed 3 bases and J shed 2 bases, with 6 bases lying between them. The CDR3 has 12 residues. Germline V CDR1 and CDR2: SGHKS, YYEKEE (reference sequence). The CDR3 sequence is CASSWTTYEQYF. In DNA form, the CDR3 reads TGTGCCAGCAGCTGGACCACCTACGAGCAGTACTTC.

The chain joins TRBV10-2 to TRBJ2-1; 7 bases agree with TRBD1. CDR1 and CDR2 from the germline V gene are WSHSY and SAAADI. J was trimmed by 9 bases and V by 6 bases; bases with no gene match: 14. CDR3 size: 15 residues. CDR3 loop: CASRTSTGKFGEQFF. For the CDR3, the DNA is TGCGCCAGCAGAACGTCGACAGGGAAATTCGGTGAGCAGTTCTTC.